This section outlines one T cell receptor (beta chain) sequence together with its context. Germline and junction disagree at one end, which may indicate a read error. Authors of the study amplified TCR beta CDR3 regions from RNA transcripts. The study used the HTBI primer set for a first-round RT-PCR of the TCR CDR3. TCRdb re-derived calls from the multiplex PCR reads in MiXCR, one entry per CDR3 protein. This table holds about 59,000 distinct CDR3 sequences, roughly half found once. This sample was included in a study of T cells in Graves' hyperthyroidism and ophthalmopathy. The germline V gene has CDR1 SGHTA and CDR2 FQGTGA. The CDR3 runs to 17 residues.

The clonotype comes from an older woman with Graves' ophthalmopathy. This sequence joins TRBV7-3 and TRBJ1-6; D uncertain. Sequenced material: blood. CDR3 loop: CASSFNLGSSYNPPLHF. CDR3 DNA: TGCGCCAGCAGCTTTAATTTGGGTAGCTCCTATAATCCACCCCTCCACTTT.